This TCR beta chain appears in the sequencing data of a study of shared clonotypes between healthy human individuals. The sorted-subset replicate PCRs were given around 200 ng DNA, which is tens of thousands of T cell genomes. Measured with immunoSEQ multiplex PCR; TCRdb has only the in-frame clones, and not every one. Among a few hundred thousand clones listed, roughly 95% were seen once. V was pared by 6 bases and J by 7 bases, with 18 bases between. The CDR3 covers 14 residues. Germline assignment: CDR1 LNHDA and CDR2 SQIVND (reference sequence). Terminally differentiated effector memory CD45RA+ cells were left out of the naive CD8 fraction, which was CD45RO-negative and positively selected for CCR7.

The sample taken for sequencing was naive CD8+ T cells sorted from blood. The rearrangement links TRBV19 to TRBJ2-5; D not certain. The sequence came from a woman in her 30s in good health. For the CDR3, the DNA is TGTGCCAGTAGACCCCTCGAAGGCCCTAGGACCCAGTACTTC. Its translation: CASRPLEGPRTQYF. The full variable domain, in which reference TRBV19 and TRBJ2-5 provide the parts outside the CDR3, is DGGITQSPKYLFRKEGQNVTLSCEQNLNHDAMYWYRQDPGQGLRLIYYSQIVNDFQKGDIAEGYSVSREKKESFPLTVTSAQKNPTAFYLCASRPLEGPRTQYFGPGTRLLVL.